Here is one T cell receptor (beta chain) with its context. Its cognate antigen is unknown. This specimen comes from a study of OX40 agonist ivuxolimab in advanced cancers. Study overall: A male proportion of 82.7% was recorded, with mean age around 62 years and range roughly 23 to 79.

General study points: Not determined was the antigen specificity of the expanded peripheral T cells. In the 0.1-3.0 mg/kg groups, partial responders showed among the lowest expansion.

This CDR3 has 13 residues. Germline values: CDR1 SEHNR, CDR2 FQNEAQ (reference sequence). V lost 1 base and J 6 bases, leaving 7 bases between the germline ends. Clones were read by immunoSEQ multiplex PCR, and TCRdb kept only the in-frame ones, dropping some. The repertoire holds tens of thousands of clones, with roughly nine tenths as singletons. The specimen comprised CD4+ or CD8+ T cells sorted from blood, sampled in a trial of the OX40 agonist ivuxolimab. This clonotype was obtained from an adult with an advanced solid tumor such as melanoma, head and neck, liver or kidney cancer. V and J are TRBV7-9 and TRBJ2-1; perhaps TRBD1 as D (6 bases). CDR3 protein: CASSLVGANEQFF. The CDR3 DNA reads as TGTGCCAGCAGCTTAGTGGGGGCCAATGAGCAGTTCTTC. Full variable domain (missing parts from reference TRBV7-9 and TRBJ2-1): DTGVSQNPRHKITKRGQNVTFRCDPISEHNRLYWYRQTLGQGPEFLTYFQNEAQLEKSRLLSDRFSAERPKGSFSTLEIQRTEQGDSAMYLCASSLVGANEQFFGPGTRLTVL.